The next 13 T cell receptor beta chains were all read from a single sample in a study of T-cell reconstitution after alpha-beta-depleted transplantation in children. Unique molecular identifiers were used in preparing the TCRbeta library. TCRdb processed the PCR reads anew with MiXCR; each CDR3 protein has one entry. The repertoire includes some 840,000 distinct CDR3 sequences, roughly 15% of them detected once, and approximately 5% sits in the top ten. The sample here was PBMCs, mostly from graft donor cells, taken 360 days after TCRalphabeta/CD19-depleted stem cell transplant. The receptors stem from a male patient under 18 who had a stem cell transplant for acute lymphoblastic leukemia, so the T cells may come from the graft donor.

The table lists this clonotype with a few counts. J is TRBJ2-6 and V is TRBV29-1; no firm D call. Germline assignment: CDR1 SQVTM and CDR2 ANQGSEA. V was pared by 5 bases and J by 0 bases, with 8 bases between. This CDR3 contains 14 residues. CDR3 DNA: TGCAGCGTTATATCCGCCTCTGGGGCCAACGTCCTGACTTTC. Translating gives CSVISASGANVLTF.

This clonotype was counted ten times or more. The CDR3 region is CATSAGNEQFF. DNA of the CDR3: TGTGCCACCAGTGCGGGCAATGAGCAGTTCTTC. The chain is built from TRBV24-1 and TRBJ2-1; D is ambiguous. The CDR3 covers 11 residues. Germline CDR1 KGHDR, CDR2 SFDVKD. The V end was cut by 5 bases, the J end by 6 bases, with 4 bases between.

This clonotype came up a few times. The V and J genes are TRBV29-1 and TRBJ1-2; 8 bases match TRBD1. Per the germline V gene, CDR1 is SQVTM and CDR2 is ANQGSEA. Trimming took 4 bases from V and 5 from J; bases not matched to a gene: 6. The CDR3 sequence is 13 residues long. CDR3 in amino acids: CSVVAGGKYGYTF. The CDR3 DNA reads TGCAGCGTTGTGGCAGGGGGCAAGTATGGCTACACCTTC.

The chain carries TRBV7-8 and TRBJ2-2, with 9 positions matching TRBD1. V lost 5 bases and J lost 4; bases outside the gene matches: 11. The CDR3 is 17 amino acids. The germline V gene has CDR1 SGHVS and CDR2 FQNEAQ. The CDR3 region is CASSIVAGTGTTGELFF. CDR3 coding DNA: TGTGCCAGCAGCATAGTAGCAGGGACAGGGACCACCGGGGAGCTGTTTTTT.

This clonotype was recorded at least ten times. The chain employs TRBV29-1 and TRBJ2-7; a possible D gene is TRBD2 (5 bases). V was clipped by 5 bases and J by 0 bases, with 8 bases between them. CDR3 length: 12 amino acids. In germline, CDR1 is SQVTM, CDR2 ANQGSEA. The CDR3 DNA sequence: TGCAGCGTTCGCGCGGGCTCCTACGAGCAGTACTTC. Translating it yields CSVRAGSYEQYF.

The gene calls are TRBV10-3 and TRBJ2-2; TRBD1 agrees at 12 bases. Germline values: CDR1 ENHRY, CDR2 SYGVKD. J lost 1 base, V lost 10 bases, and 10 bases had no gene match. This CDR3 spans 17 amino acids. Here the CDR3 reads CATRPRDRGRNTGELFF. The CDR3 DNA is TGTGCCACTAGACCCCGGGACAGGGGGCGGAACACCGGGGAGCTGTTTTTT.

This clonotype was seen only a few times. This chain connects TRBV10-2 to TRBJ2-3; 7 bases line up with TRBD2. V gave up 6 bases and J gave up 2 bases; unmatched junction bases: 8. This CDR3 has 15 amino acids. Germline-derived CDR1 and CDR2 are WSHSY and SAAADI. The CDR3 protein is CASRRSLAVTDTQYF. The CDR3 DNA reads as TGCGCCAGCAGAAGAAGTCTAGCGGTCACAGATACGCAGTATTTT.

This clonotype was observed a few times. J is TRBJ2-2 and V is TRBV12-3 or TRBV12-4; possibly TRBD2 for D (5 bases). The V end was cut by 7 bases, the J end by 4 bases, with 13 bases between. CDR3 size: 14 residues. CDR3 protein: CASTPGSPTGELFF. CDR3 bases: TGTGCCAGCACCCCGGGATCACCCACCGGGGAGCTGTTTTTT.

The sample holds a few counts of this clonotype. V and J are TRBV14 and TRBJ1-2; 10 bases match TRBD1. The junction had 5 bases not matched to a gene; V was cut back by 3 bases and J by 4 bases. Germline assignment: CDR1 SGHDN and CDR2 FVKESK. There are 15 residues in the CDR3. CDR3 protein: CASSQARTGGYGYTF. DNA of the CDR3: TGTGCCAGCAGCCAGGCCAGGACAGGGGGCTATGGCTACACCTTC.

This clonotype has at least ten counts. This chain joins TRBV10-3 and TRBJ1-2, with TRBD1 as a possible D gene (5 bases). V lost 0 bases and J 8 bases, leaving 13 bases between the germline ends. The CDR3 consists of 14 residues. Germline V gives CDR1 ENHRY, CDR2 SYGVKD. The CDR3 protein is CAISESYQGSGYTF. CDR3 nucleotides: TGTGCCATCAGTGAGTCGTATCAGGGCAGCGGCTACACCTTC.

This clonotype was counted between two and nine times. In DNA, the CDR3 is TGTGCCAGCAGTTTGTCTTCCCCTAAAGCGGGGCGGTACGAGCAGTACTTC. Its translation is CASSLSSPKAGRYEQYF. The chain recombines TRBV27 with TRBJ2-7; 7 bases fit TRBD2. Unmatched junction bases numbered 15, after V lost 3 bases and J lost 4 bases. Germline V CDR1 and CDR2: MNHEY, SMNVEV (reference sequence). CDR3 length: 17 residues.

This chain links TRBV12-3 or TRBV12-4 with TRBJ2-1, with D possibly being TRBD2 (5 bases). This CDR3 region has 14 residues. V lost 7 bases to trimming and J lost 8 bases, with 18 bases between them. This CDR3 is CASTAHTRAHEQFF. In DNA form, the CDR3 reads TGTGCCAGCACCGCCCACACTAGGGCCCATGAGCAGTTCTTC.

The chain uses TRBV9 and TRBJ2-6; D not certain. In germline, CDR1 is SGDLS, CDR2 YYNGEE. The CDR3 runs to 17 residues. Deletions cut 3 bases from V and 0 bases from J, with 13 bases between. CDR3 sequence reads: CASSAPPGASGANVLTF. The CDR3 DNA follows: TGTGCCAGCAGCGCCCCCCCGGGCGCCTCTGGGGCCAACGTCCTGACTTTC.